This T cell receptor (beta chain) was recorded in a study of cytomegalovirus exposure and HLA in healthy donors. Here immunoSEQ multiplex PCR was the method, and the copy in TCRdb shows in-frame clones only, minus some. Of approximately 160,000 clones listed, about 89% are singletons. The sequence was collected from a woman aged 18-30 years in good health and CMV-seropositive. Sequencing was done on a sample of PBMCs.

The CDR3 loop reads CAISTQQGSYEQYF. Written as DNA, the CDR3 is TGTGCCATCAGTACCCAACAGGGTTCCTACGAGCAGTACTTC. The chain joins TRBV10-3 to TRBJ2-7, with a weak D call TRBD1 (6 bases). The germline V and J ends were trimmed by 5 bases and 1 base, with 12 bases remaining between them. The CDR3 runs 14 residues. Germline-derived CDR1 and CDR2 are ENHRY and SYGVKD.